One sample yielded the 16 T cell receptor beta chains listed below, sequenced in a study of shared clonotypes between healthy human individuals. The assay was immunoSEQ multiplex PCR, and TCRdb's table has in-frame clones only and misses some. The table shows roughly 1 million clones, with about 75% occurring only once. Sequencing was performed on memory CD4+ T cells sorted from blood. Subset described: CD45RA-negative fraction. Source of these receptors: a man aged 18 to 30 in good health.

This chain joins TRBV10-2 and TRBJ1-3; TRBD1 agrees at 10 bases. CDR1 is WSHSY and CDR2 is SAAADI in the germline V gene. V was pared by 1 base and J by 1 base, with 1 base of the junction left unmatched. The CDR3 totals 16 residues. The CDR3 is CASSEWGQGSGNTIYF. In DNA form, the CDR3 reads TGCGCCAGCAGTGAGTGGGGACAGGGGTCTGGAAACACCATATATTTT.

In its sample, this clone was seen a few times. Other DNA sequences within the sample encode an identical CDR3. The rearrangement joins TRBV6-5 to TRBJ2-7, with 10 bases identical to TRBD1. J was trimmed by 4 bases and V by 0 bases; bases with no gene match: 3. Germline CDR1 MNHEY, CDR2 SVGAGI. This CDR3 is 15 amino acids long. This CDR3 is CASSYSRGQGYEQYF. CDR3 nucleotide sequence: TGTGCCAGCAGTTACTCTCGGGGACAGGGGTACGAGCAGTACTTC.

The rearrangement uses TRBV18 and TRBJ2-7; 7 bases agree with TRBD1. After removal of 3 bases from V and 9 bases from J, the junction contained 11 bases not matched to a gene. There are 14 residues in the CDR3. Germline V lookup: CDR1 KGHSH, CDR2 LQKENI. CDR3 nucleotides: TGTGCCAGCTCACCCGACAGGGCCCGGCCCGCGCAGTACTTC. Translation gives CASSPDRARPAQYF. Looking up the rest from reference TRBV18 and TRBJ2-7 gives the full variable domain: NAGVMQNPRHLVRRRGQEARLRCSPMKGHSHVYWYRQLPEEGLKFMVYLQKENIIDESGMPKERFSAEFPKEGPSILRIQQVVRGDSAAYFCASSPDRARPAQYFGPGTRLTVT.

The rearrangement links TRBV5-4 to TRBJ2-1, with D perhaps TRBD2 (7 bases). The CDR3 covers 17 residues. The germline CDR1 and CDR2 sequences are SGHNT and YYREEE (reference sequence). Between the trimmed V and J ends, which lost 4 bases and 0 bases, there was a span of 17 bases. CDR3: CASSPRGGALSYNEQFF. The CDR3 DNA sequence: TGTGCCAGCAGCCCCAGAGGGGGGGCCCTCTCCTACAATGAGCAGTTCTTC.

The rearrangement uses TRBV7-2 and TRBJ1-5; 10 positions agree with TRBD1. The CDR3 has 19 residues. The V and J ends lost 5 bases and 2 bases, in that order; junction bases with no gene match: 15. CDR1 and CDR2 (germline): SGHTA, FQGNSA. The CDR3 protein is CASSPGFGDRGFGNQPQHF. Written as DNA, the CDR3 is TGTGCCAGCAGCCCCGGGTTCGGGGACAGGGGTTTTGGCAATCAGCCCCAGCATTTT.

CDR3 region: CATSREQEVSYSNQPQHF. The CDR3 DNA reads as TGTGCCACCAGCAGAGAACAAGAGGTAAGTTATAGCAATCAGCCCCAGCATTTT. The chain uses TRBV15 and TRBJ1-5; D is ambiguous. The germline V and J ends were trimmed by 0 bases and 0 bases, with 15 bases remaining between them. The CDR3 loop spans 18 amino acids. Per the germline V gene, CDR1 is LNHNV and CDR2 is YYDKDF (reference sequence).

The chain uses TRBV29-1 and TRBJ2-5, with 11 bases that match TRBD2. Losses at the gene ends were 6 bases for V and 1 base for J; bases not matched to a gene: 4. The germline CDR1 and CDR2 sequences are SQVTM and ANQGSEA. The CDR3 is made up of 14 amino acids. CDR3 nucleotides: TGCAGCGTGCCTAGCGGGGGGTCCCAAGAGACCCAGTACTTC. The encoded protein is CSVPSGGSQETQYF.

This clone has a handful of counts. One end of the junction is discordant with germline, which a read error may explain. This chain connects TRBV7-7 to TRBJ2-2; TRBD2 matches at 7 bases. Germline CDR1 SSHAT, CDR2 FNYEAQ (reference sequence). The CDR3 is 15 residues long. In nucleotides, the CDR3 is TGTGCTAGCAGCTCGCGGGAGTCCAACACCGGGGAGCTGTTTTTT. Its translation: CASSSRESNTGELFF. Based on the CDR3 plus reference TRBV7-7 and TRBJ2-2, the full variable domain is GAGVSQSPRYKVTKRGQDVTLRCDPISSHATLYWYQQALGQGPEFLTYFNYEAQPDKSGLPSDRFSAERPEGSISTLTIQRTEQRDSAMYRCASSSRESNTGELFFGEGSRLTVL.

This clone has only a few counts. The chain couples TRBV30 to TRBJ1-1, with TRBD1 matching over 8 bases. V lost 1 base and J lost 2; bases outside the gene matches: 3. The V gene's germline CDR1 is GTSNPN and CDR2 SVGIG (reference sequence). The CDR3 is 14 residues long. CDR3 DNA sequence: TGTGCCTGGAGTGGGGACAGGCTAAACACTGAAGCTTTCTTT. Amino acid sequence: CAWSGDRLNTEAFF. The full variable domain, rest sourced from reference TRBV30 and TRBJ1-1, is SQTIHQWPATLVQPVGSPLSLECTVEGTSNPNLYWYRQAAGRGLQLLFYSVGIGQISSEVPQNLSASRPQDRQFILSSKKLLLSDSGFYLCAWSGDRLNTEAFFGQGTRLTVV.

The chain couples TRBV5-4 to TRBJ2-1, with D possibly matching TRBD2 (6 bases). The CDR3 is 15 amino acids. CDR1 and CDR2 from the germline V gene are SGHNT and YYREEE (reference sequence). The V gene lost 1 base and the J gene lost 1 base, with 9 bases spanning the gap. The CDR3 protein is CASSLFAGSYNEQFF. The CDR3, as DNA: TGTGCCAGCAGCTTGTTTGCGGGGTCCTACAATGAGCAGTTCTTC.

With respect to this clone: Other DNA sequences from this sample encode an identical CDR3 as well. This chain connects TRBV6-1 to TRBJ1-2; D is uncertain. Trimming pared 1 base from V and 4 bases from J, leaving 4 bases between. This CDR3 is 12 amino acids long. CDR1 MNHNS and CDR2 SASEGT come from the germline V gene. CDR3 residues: CASSEGSYGYTF. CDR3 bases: TGTGCCAGCAGTGAAGGCAGCTATGGCTACACCTTC.

CDR3 sequence reads: CASSDSRGPYEQYF. The CDR3 DNA reads TGTGCCAGCAGTGATTCCCGGGGTCCCTACGAGCAGTACTTC. This rearrangement joins TRBV6-4 to TRBJ2-7; D possibly corresponds to TRBD2 (5 bases). CDR3 size: 14 residues. CDR1 MRHNA and CDR2 SNTAGT come from the germline V gene. The V end was cut by 3 bases, the J end by 2 bases, with 11 bases between.

The CDR3 reads CAVSGTSSYEQYF. For the CDR3, the DNA is TGTGCCGTCTCGGGGACATCATCCTACGAGCAGTACTTC. This chain joins TRBV10-3 and TRBJ2-7, with a tentative D call TRBD1 (6 bases). Germline V gene data show CDR1 as ENHRY and CDR2 as SYGVKD. Trimming left V 11 bases short and J 1 base short, with 15 bases between. The CDR3 length is 13 residues.

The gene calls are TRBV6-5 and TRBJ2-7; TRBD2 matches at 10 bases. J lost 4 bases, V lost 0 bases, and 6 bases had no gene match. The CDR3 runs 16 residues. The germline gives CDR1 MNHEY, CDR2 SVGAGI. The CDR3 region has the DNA TGTGCCAGCAGTTACTCCTCTAGCGGGAGTCGGTACGAGCAGTACTTC. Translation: CASSYSSSGSRYEQYF.

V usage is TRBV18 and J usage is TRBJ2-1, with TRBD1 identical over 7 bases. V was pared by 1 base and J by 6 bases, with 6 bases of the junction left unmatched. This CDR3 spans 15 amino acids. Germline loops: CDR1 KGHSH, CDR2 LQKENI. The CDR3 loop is CASSPQGQAANEQFF. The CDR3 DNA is TGTGCCAGCTCACCACAAGGACAGGCGGCCAATGAGCAGTTCTTC.

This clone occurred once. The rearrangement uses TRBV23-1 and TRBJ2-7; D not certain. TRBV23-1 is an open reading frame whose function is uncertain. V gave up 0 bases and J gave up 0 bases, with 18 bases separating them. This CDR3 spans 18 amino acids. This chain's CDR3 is CASSQSRSMGTNSYEQYF. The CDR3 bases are TGCGCCAGCAGTCAATCCCGGTCGATGGGCACCAACTCCTACGAGCAGTACTTC.